The present T cell receptor (beta chain) was sequenced within a study of blood T cells in healthy people across ages (dated by TCRdb to the mid-2010s). In the study overall: Template switching captured roughly one uniquely barcoded TCR beta cDNA molecule per two T cells in model experiments. Four age groups were formed from the donors: young (average around 15 years), middle-aged (roughly 38), aged (roughly 59) and long-lived (about 80). To avoid experimental bias, donors of different ages were spread randomly across the sequencing lanes. Using deep sequencing normalized with unique cDNA molecular identifiers, the study measured how TCR beta repertoire diversity changes with age. The study analyzed two additional independent replicas of 1 million unique cDNA reads from the same blood draw for two donors, one aged 18 to 29 and one aged 80 or older.

The CDR3, cysteine through phenylalanine, is 15 amino acids long. Solely the CDR3 DNA is kept, with 45 bases framed from the first base. For CDR1 and CDR2, the germline V gene lists SGHDT and YYEEEE. Trimming costs V 4 bases and J 0 bases, and their ends lie 14 bases apart. This clonotype turned up a few times. Its antigen remains undetermined. The sample holds no much larger clone one base away, and base qualities are not on file. Paper-wide results and their limitations: Observed TCR beta diversity per million T cells fell roughly linearly with age, and a significant reduction was already apparent by age roughly 40. Estimates of total diversity based on one million sequenced T cells were regarded as lower bounds and as underestimates. A strong correlation was found between observed TCR beta diversity and the percentage of naive T cells measured by flow cytometry. Conclusive comparison of naive and antigen-experienced compartments was prevented by the profiling of bulk unsorted PBMCs. Because donor CMV infection status was unknown, age-related changes in expanded clonotypes were potentially confounded. Compared with the aged group, more naive CD4+ T cells, fewer expanded clones and increased TCR diversity were shown by the long-lived group, suggesting age selection.

Donors were a few dozen systemically healthy Caucasian individuals from Russia aged roughly 6 to 95 years. Around 9.9 milliliters of peripheral blood were collected from each donor into EDTA-treated Vacutainer tubes. PBMCs were isolated by Ficoll-Paque density-gradient centrifugation, with at least 6 million obtained per sample. Total RNA was extracted from PBMCs with Trizol reagent, with at least 6 micrograms obtained per sample. Naive CD45RAhigh/CD27high T cell percentages were measured by flow cytometry on a PBMC aliquot from every donor. The method was 5' RACE. Sequencing was carried out with an Illumina HiSeq 2500. A second PCR of roughly 7 to 12 cycles was run with a J-beta primer mix and a sample-barcoded 5' primer. Each TCR beta cDNA molecule received a unique molecular identifier from a template-switch 5' adaptor carrying 12 random nucleotides. At least 3 million CDR3-containing paired-end reads were obtained from each sample. First-strand cDNA synthesis was performed from all RNA using the Mint cDNA synthesis kit, with priming by a TRBC-specific oligonucleotide. Following uracil-DNA glycosylase treatment, all cDNA underwent a first 18-cycle PCR with the universal primers M1SS and BC2_uni_R. The authors processed their data as follows. Each sample was normalized by randomly selecting 1 million high-quality reads, each carrying a distinct molecular identifier. Instead of being binned into consensus sequences, reads that shared molecular identifiers were thrown out. CDR3 identification, clonotype clustering and error correction used MiTCR with a Q25 quality threshold and the strictest error-elimination algorithm. A nonparametric unseen species model using Euler transformation provided a lower-bound estimate of total TCR beta diversity. TCRdb reworked the public reads: Q25 trimming with fastp, MiXCR clone assembly, productive beta chains retained. Each CDR3 protein gets just one entry, which takes the most common genes and DNA from the rows behind it. TCRdb, not the original authors, processed these V and J calls. Counted in this sample were 1.5 million to 2 million distinct CDR3 sequences; roughly 52% of them appeared once. The ten biggest clones cover roughly 2% of the sample.

The chain joins TRBV5-6 to TRBJ2-7; no D gene is confidently identified. The clonotype was recovered from a woman between 35 and 50 years old in good health. Sequencing was carried out using blood. The DNA is as follows: TGTGCCAGCAGCCGCATTGACCTCAGCTCCTACGAGCAGTACTTC. Translated, this is CASSRIDLSSYEQYF.